This entry lists 17 T cell receptor beta chains sequenced from one sample in a study of OX40 agonist ivuxolimab in advanced cancers. Clones were sequenced by immunoSEQ multiplex PCR, and TCRdb holds only the in-frame ones, with some missing. Of more than 80,000 clones listed, about 90% are singletons. Sample: CD4+ or CD8+ T cells sorted from blood, taken in a trial of the OX40 agonist ivuxolimab. Receptor source: an adult with an advanced solid tumor such as melanoma, head and neck, liver or kidney cancer.

The chain has TRBV13 and TRBJ2-4; 9 nucleotides agree with TRBD2. The germline gives CDR1 PRHDT, CDR2 FYEKMQ (reference sequence). J gave up 9 bases and V 5 bases, and 5 bases lay outside the gene matches. This CDR3 spans 13 amino acids. In DNA, the CDR3 is TGTGCCAGCAGCGCAAGCGGGAGGTTCATTCAGTACTTC. This translates into CASSASGRFIQYF.

The V gene is TRBV4-2, the J gene TRBJ2-7; TRBD2 matches at 9 bases. The V gene's germline CDR1 is LGHNA and CDR2 YNFKEQ. The CDR3 is 15 residues long. The ends lost 1 base at V and 2 bases at J; junction bases unmatched: 3. The CDR3 loop reads CASSQGGTSPYEQYF. DNA of the CDR3: TGTGCCAGCAGCCAAGGTGGGACTAGCCCCTACGAGCAGTACTTC.

The chain joins TRBV11-2 to TRBJ2-3; 9 nucleotides agree with TRBD1. Per the germline V gene, CDR1 is SGHAT and CDR2 is FQNNGV. The CDR3 runs 14 residues. Trimming removed 5 bases from V and 4 bases from J; junction bases left unmatched: 4. The CDR3 loop is CASSNRQGADTQYF. The CDR3 coding sequence is TGTGCCAGCAGCAATAGACAGGGGGCAGATACGCAGTATTTT.

The genes are TRBV6-5 and TRBJ2-1; unclear D gene. Germline V gene lookup returns CDR1 MNHEY and CDR2 SVGAGI. There are 11 residues in the CDR3. Deletions cut 8 bases from V and 4 bases from J, with 6 bases between. The CDR3 sequence is CASGRYNEQFF. CDR3 DNA: TGTGCCAGCGGACGGTACAATGAGCAGTTCTTC.

This chain links TRBV19 with TRBJ2-1; 10 bases are a match to TRBD2. The CDR3 totals 16 residues. V lost 3 bases to trimming and J lost 5 bases; unmatched junction nucleotides: 7. The germline CDR1 and CDR2 sequences are LNHDA and SQIVND (reference sequence). The CDR3 nucleotides read TGTGCCAGTAGTATGGAGCGGGAGGGCGTGAACAATGAGCAGTTCTTC. Encoded protein: CASSMEREGVNNEQFF.

This chain joins TRBV21-1 and TRBJ1-5; the table assigns TRBD1, which was not confirmed against the DNA. TRBV21-1 is a known pseudogene. This CDR3 comprises 17 residues. CDR3 nucleotide sequence: TGTGCCAGCAGTCCCTCGACAGGGGGGATTGGCAATCAGCCCCAGCATTTT. Its protein is CASSPSTGGIGNQPQHF.

The chain uses TRBV7-2 and TRBJ2-1; maybe TRBD2 (6 bases). The CDR3 consists of 16 residues. Germline V gene sequence: CDR1 SGHTA, CDR2 FQGNSA. Between the trimmed V and J ends, which lost 1 base and 4 bases, there was a span of 14 bases. CDR3 protein: CASSLVGRGRYNEQFF. CDR3 sequence (DNA): TGTGCCAGCAGCTTAGTTGGCCGGGGGAGATACAATGAGCAGTTCTTC.

The V call is TRBV15, the J call TRBJ2-1; D unresolved. V lost 1 base and J lost 4, with 8 bases in between. The CDR3 loop spans 14 amino acids. Germline V gives CDR1 LNHNV, CDR2 YYDKDF (reference sequence). CDR3 residues: CATSRVLAYNEQFF. DNA of the CDR3: TGTGCCACCAGCAGAGTGTTGGCGTACAATGAGCAGTTCTTC.

This clone was seen more than once but under ten times. The chain couples TRBV7-9 to TRBJ2-3; D not certain. V was trimmed by 5 bases and J by 4 bases, leaving 7 bases between them. CDR1 SEHNR and CDR2 FQNEAQ come from the germline V gene (reference sequence). This CDR3 has 12 amino acids. For the CDR3, the DNA is TGTGCCAGCAGCCCTCGCCCAGATACGCAGTATTTT. Protein product: CASSPRPDTQYF.

V usage is TRBV28 and J usage is TRBJ2-5; no reliable D call. The CDR3 spans 15 residues. Germline CDR1 reads MDHEN; CDR2 reads SYDVKM. Trimming left V 4 bases short and J 4 bases short, with 16 bases between. CDR3 in amino acids: CASSSSLRSAETQYF. In nucleotides, the CDR3 is TGTGCCAGCAGTTCGTCACTAAGGTCGGCAGAGACCCAGTACTTC. Together with reference TRBV28 and TRBJ2-5, the CDR3 gives the full variable domain: DVKVTQSSRYLVKRTGEKVFLECVQDMDHENMFWYRQDPGLGLRLIYFSYDVKMKEKGDIPEGYSVSREKKERFSLILESASTNQTSMYLCASSSSLRSAETQYFGPGTRLLVL.

The rearrangement links TRBV4-3 to TRBJ1-1, with D unresolved. The CDR3 length is 14 residues. Trimming shortened V by 2 bases and J by 4 bases, and 11 bases separated the two germline ends. Germline CDR1 is LGHNA and CDR2 is YSLEER. This chain's CDR3 is CASSQFDIGTEAFF. CDR3 nucleotides: TGCGCCAGCAGCCAATTCGATATTGGCACTGAAGCTTTCTTT.

The CDR3 protein is CASSATEHGYTF. The CDR3 coding sequence is TGTGCCAGCAGCGCGACAGAGCATGGCTACACCTTC. The V and J genes are TRBV9 and TRBJ1-2, with D maybe TRBD1 (5 bases). Between the trimmed V and J ends, which lost 3 bases and 6 bases, there was a span of 9 bases. Germline assignment: CDR1 SGDLS and CDR2 YYNGEE. The CDR3 covers 12 residues.

This chain uses TRBV9 with TRBJ2-6, with TRBD2 matching over 8 bases. Trimming took 3 bases from V and 0 from J; bases not matched to a gene: 14. This CDR3 contains 20 residues. The germline CDR1 and CDR2 sequences are SGDLS and YYNGEE. The CDR3 is CASSEPLSTSVYSGANVLTF. The CDR3 DNA follows: TGTGCCAGCAGCGAGCCCTTATCGACTAGCGTCTACTCTGGGGCCAACGTCCTGACTTTC. The variable domain in full, completed from reference TRBV9 and TRBJ2-6, reads DSGVTQTPKHLITATGQRVTLRCSPRSGDLSVYWYQQSLDQGLQFLIQYYNGEERAKGNILERFSAQQFPDLHSELNLSSLELGDSALYFCASSEPLSTSVYSGANVLTFGAGSRLTVL.

This chain joins TRBV28 and TRBJ2-7; no clear D gene. The CDR3 has 16 amino acids. With 5 bases removed from V and 1 base from J, the gap between germline ends came to 18 bases. CDR1 and CDR2 from the germline V gene are MDHEN and SYDVKM. The CDR3 loop is CASSLREVGSSYEQYF. CDR3 coding DNA: TGTGCCAGCAGTCTCCGCGAGGTTGGGTCGTCCTACGAGCAGTACTTC. Looking up the rest from reference TRBV28 and TRBJ2-7 gives the full variable domain: DVKVTQSSRYLVKRTGEKVFLECVQDMDHENMFWYRQDPGLGLRLIYFSYDVKMKEKGDIPEGYSVSREKKERFSLILESASTNQTSMYLCASSLREVGSSYEQYFGPGTRLTVT.

The rearrangement links TRBV27 to TRBJ2-6; D gene unclear. The CDR3 totals 13 residues. V was cut by 1 base and J by 4 bases, with 2 bases left in between. Germline V lookup: CDR1 MNHEY, CDR2 SMNVEV (reference sequence). CDR3 amino acids: CASSLWGANVLTF. The CDR3 nucleotides read TGTGCCAGCAGTTTATGGGGGGCCAACGTCCTGACTTTC.

The rearrangement links TRBV25-1 to TRBJ1-2; D gene uncertain. The CDR3 sequence is 15 residues long. CDR1 is MGHDK and CDR2 is SYGVNS in the germline V gene. V was shortened by 0 bases and J by 10 bases, with 18 bases between the two germline ends. The CDR3 bases are TGTGCCAGCAGTGAATATAAGGGCGGGGAGCAAGCCTACACCTTC. The encoded protein is CASSEYKGGEQAYTF.

The J gene is TRBJ2-1, the V gene TRBV6-5; D is possibly TRBD2 (6 bases). Germline assignment: CDR1 MNHEY and CDR2 SVGAGI. The CDR3 length is 12 residues. V lost 6 bases and J lost 8, with 11 bases in between. CDR3 in amino acids: CASSSTSHEQFF. The CDR3 DNA is TGTGCCAGCAGCTCGACTAGTCATGAGCAGTTCTTC.